This T cell receptor beta chain was observed in a study of shared clonotypes between healthy human individuals. Replicate PCRs for sorted subsets used around 190 ng DNA; this equaled about 30,000 T cell genomes. Only in-frame clones appear in the TCRdb table, and some are missing; sequencing was by immunoSEQ multiplex PCR. Seen here are roughly 1,600,000 clones, 98% observed once, and the top ten hold approximately 0.4%. Study-level findings and limits: Non-shared clonotypes had lower generation probabilities than clonotypes shared by all four sorted-subset donors.

Losses at the gene ends were 1 base for V and 4 bases for J; bases not matched to a gene: 4. CDR1 SGHTA and CDR2 FQGNSA come from the germline V gene. This CDR3 region has 15 residues. This clone was counted once. Antigen unknown. The same CDR3 can be traced to other DNA sequences in this sample. The clonotype originates from a man in his thirties or forties in good health. The rearrangement uses TRBV7-2 and TRBJ2-1; 7 nucleotides align to TRBD1. The source material was naive CD4+ T cells sorted from blood. Indicated subset: CD45RA+ positively selected. The CDR3 DNA reads as TGTGCCAGCAGCTTAGTGGCAGGGGGATACAATGAGCAGTTCTTC. This encodes CASSLVAGGYNEQFF. The full variable domain, completed using reference TRBV7-2 and TRBJ2-1, is GAGVSQSPSNKVTEKGKDVELRCDPISGHTALYWYRQSLGQGLEFLIYFQGNSAPDKSGLPSDRFSAERTGGSVSTLTIQRTQQEDSAVYLCASSLVAGGYNEQFFGPGTRLTVL.